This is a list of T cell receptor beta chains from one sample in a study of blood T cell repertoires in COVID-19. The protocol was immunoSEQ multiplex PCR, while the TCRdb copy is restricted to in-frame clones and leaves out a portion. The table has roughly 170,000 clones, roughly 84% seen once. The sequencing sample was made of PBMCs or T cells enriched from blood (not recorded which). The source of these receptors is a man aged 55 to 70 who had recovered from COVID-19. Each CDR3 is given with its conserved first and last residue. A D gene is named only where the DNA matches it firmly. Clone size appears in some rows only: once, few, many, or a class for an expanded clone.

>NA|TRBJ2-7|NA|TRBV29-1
TGCAGCGTTGATGCAGGCTACGAGCAGTACTTC
CSVDAGYEQYF
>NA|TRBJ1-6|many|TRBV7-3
TGTGCCAGCAGCTTTCAGGGGAGTAATTCACCCCTCCACTTT
CASSFQGSNSPLHF
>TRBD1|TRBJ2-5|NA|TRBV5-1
TGCGCCAGCAGCTTACAGGGGACGGAGACCCAGTACTTC
CASSLQGTETQYF
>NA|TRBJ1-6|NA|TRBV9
TGTGCCAGCAGCGTACAGGGATCGGCATCACCCCTCCACTTT
CASSVQGSASPLHF
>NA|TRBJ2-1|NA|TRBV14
TGTGCCAGCAGCTTCAGACTCAGCTCATCCTACAATGAGCAGTTCTTC
CASSFRLSSSYNEQFF
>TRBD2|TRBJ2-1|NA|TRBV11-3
TGTGCCAGCAGCAACAGCCCGGGACTAGCGGGGGCCCTCTCCTACAATGAGCAGTTCTTC
CASSNSPGLAGALSYNEQFF
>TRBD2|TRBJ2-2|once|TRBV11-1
TGTGCCAGCAGCTTGGGTATTAGCGGGAGCACCGGGGAGCTGTTTTTT
CASSLGISGSTGELFF
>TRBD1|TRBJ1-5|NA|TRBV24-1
TGTGCCACCAGTGAGGCCGGGACAGGCGAAAACTCATGGAGGCAGCCCCAGCATTTT
CATSEAGTGENSWRQPQHF
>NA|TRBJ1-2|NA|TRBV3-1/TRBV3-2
TGTGCCAGCAGCCCCGGGTTGCACTATGGCTACACCTTC
CASSPGLHYGYTF
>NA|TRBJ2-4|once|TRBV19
TGTGCCAGTAGTATAGGTCTAGCCAAAAACATTCAGTACTTC
CASSIGLAKNIQYF